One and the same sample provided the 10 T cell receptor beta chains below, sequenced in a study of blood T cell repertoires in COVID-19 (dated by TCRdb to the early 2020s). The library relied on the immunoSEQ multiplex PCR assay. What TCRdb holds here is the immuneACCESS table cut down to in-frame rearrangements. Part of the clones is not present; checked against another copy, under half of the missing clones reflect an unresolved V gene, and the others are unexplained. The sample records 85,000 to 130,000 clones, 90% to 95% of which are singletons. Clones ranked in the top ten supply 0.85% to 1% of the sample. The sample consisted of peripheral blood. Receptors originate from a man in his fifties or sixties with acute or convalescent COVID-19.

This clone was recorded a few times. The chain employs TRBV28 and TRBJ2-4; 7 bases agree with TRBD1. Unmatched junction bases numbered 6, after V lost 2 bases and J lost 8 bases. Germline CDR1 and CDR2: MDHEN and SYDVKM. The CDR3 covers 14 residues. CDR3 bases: TGTGCCAGCAGTTTACCTATGACAGGGCACATTCAGTACTTC. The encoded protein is CASSLPMTGHIQYF.

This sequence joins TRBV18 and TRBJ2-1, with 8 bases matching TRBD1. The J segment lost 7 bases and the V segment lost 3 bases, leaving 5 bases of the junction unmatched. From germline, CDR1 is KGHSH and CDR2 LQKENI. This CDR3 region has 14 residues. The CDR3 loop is CASSPPTGVNEQFF. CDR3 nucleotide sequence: TGTGCCAGCTCACCCCCGACAGGGGTGAATGAGCAGTTCTTC.

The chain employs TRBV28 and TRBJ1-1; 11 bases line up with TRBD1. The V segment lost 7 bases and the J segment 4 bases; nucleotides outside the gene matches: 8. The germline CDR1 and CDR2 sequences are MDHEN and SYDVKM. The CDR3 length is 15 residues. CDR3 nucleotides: TGTGCCAGCATGGGGCGGGGACAGGGGGGCACTGAAGCTTTCTTT. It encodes CASMGRGQGGTEAFF.

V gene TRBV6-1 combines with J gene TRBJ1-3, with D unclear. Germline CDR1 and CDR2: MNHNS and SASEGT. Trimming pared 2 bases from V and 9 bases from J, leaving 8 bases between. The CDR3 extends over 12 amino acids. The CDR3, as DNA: TGTGCCAGCAGTGAACGAAGAGGCACCATATATTTT. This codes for CASSERRGTIYF.

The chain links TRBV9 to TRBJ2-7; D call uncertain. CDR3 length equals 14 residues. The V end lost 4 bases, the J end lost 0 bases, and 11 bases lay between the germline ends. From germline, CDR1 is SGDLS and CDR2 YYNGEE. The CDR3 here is CASSTQASSYEQYF. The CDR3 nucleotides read TGTGCCAGCAGCACCCAGGCCAGCTCCTACGAGCAGTACTTC.

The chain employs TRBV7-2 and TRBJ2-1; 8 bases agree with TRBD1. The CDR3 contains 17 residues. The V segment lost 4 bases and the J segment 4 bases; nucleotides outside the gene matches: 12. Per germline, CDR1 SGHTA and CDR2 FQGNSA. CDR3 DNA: TGTGCCAGCAGCTCTTATCAGGGGGCTACTCCGTACAATGAGCAGTTCTTC. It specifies CASSSYQGATPYNEQFF.

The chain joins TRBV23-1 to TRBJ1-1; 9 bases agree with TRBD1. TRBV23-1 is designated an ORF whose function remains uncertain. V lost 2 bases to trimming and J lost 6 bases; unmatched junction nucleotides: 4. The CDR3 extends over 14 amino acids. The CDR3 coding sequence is TGCGCCAGCAGTCAAGGGACAGGGCGAGCTGAAGCTTTCTTT. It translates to CASSQGTGRAEAFF.

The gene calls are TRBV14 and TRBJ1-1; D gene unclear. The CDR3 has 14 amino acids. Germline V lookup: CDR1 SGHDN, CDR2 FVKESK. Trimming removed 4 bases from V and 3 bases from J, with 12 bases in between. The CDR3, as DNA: TGTGCCAGCAGCCCCGCGACACCTTACACTGAAGCTTTCTTT. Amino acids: CASSPATPYTEAFF.

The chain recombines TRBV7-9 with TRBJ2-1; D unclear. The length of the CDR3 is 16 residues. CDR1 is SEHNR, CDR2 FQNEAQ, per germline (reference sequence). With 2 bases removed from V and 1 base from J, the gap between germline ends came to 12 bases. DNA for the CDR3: TGTGCCAGCAGCTTACATGGCGGAACATCCTACAATGAGCAGTTCTTC. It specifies CASSLHGGTSYNEQFF.

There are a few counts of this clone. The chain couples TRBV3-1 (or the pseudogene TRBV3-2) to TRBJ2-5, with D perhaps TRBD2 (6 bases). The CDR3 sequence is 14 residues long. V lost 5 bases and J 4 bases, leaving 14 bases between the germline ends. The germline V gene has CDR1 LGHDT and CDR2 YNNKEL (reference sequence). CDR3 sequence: CASSTTSSGETQYF. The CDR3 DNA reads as TGTGCCAGCAGCACCACTAGCTCCGGAGAGACCCAGTACTTC.